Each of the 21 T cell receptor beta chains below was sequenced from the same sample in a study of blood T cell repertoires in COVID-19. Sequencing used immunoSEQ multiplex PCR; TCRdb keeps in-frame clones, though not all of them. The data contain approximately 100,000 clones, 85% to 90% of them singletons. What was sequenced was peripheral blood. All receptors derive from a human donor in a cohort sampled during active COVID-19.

The CDR3 loop reads CASSPGHPNTEAFF. CDR3 sequence (DNA): TGTGCCAGCAGCCCAGGACACCCGAACACTGAAGCTTTCTTT. The chain links TRBV7-9 to TRBJ1-1; perhaps TRBD1 as D (5 bases). Trimming took off 5 bases at V and 1 base at J, with 11 bases between the two ends. Germline CDR1 is SEHNR and CDR2 is FQNEAQ (reference sequence). The CDR3 sequence is 14 residues long.

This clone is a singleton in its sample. CDR3 nucleotides: TGTGCCAGCAGCCTTGGGACAGGGGAACTCTACGAGCAGTACTTC. Encoded protein: CASSLGTGELYEQYF. This sequence joins TRBV7-7 and TRBJ2-7, with 10 nucleotides matching TRBD1. Per germline, CDR1 SSHAT and CDR2 FNYEAQ (reference sequence). The V gene end was trimmed by 5 bases and the J gene end by 3 bases; junction bases not matched to a gene: 7. The CDR3 spans 15 residues.

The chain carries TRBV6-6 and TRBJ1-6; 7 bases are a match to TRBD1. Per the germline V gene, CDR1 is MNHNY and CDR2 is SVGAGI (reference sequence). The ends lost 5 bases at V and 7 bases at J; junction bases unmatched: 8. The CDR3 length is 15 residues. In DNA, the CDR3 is TGTGCCAGCAGTGGTGGGGGGACAGAGAATTCACCCCTCCACTTT. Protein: CASSGGGTENSPLHF.

CDR3 in amino acids: CASSERSTLGGGYTF. Written as DNA, the CDR3 is TGTGCCAGCAGTGAGAGATCTACCCTTGGAGGGGGCTACACCTTC. This chain joins TRBV2 and TRBJ1-2; no clear D. V dropped 3 bases and J dropped 8 bases, with 19 bases sitting between them. This CDR3 is built from 15 residues. The germline gives CDR1 SNHLY, CDR2 FYNNEI.

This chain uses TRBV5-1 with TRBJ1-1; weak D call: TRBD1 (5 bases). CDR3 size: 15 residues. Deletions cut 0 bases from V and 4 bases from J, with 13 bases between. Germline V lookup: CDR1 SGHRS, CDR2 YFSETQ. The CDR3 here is CASSLAGRGVTEAFF. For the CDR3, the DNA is TGCGCCAGCAGCTTGGCGGGGCGGGGGGTCACTGAAGCTTTCTTT.

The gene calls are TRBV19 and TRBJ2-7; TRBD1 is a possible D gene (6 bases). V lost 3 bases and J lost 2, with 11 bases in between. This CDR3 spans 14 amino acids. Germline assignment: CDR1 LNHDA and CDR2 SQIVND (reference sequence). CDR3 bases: TGTGCCAGTAGTATCCAGAAGGGGGCCTACGAGCAGTACTTC. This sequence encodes CASSIQKGAYEQYF.

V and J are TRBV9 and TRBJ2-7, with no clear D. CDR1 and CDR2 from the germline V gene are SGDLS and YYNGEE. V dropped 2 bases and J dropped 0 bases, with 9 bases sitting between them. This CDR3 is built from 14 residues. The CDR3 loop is CASSVGWSSYEQYF. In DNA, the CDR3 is TGTGCCAGCAGCGTCGGCTGGAGCTCCTACGAGCAGTACTTC. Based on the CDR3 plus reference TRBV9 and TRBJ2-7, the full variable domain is DSGVTQTPKHLITATGQRVTLRCSPRSGDLSVYWYQQSLDQGLQFLIQYYNGEERAKGNILERFSAQQFPDLHSELNLSSLELGDSALYFCASSVGWSSYEQYFGPGTRLTVT.

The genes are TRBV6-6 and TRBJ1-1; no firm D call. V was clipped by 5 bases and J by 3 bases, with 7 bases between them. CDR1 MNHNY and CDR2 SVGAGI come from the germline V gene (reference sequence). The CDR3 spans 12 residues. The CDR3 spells CASSIRDTEAFF. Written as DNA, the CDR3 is TGTGCCAGCAGTATCCGGGACACTGAAGCTTTCTTT.

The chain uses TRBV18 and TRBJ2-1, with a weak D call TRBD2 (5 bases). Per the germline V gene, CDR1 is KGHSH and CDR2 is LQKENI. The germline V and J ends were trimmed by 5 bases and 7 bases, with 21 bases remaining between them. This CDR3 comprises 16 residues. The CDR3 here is CASSAYLAGSGNEQFF. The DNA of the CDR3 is TGTGCCAGCTCAGCCTACCTAGCTGGCTCGGGGAATGAGCAGTTCTTC.

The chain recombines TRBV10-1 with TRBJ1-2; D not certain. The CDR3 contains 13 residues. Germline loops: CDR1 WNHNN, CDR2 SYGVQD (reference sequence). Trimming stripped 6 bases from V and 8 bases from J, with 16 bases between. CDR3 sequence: CASRESASVGYTF. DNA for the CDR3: TGCGCCAGCAGAGAGAGCGCCTCAGTGGGCTACACCTTC.

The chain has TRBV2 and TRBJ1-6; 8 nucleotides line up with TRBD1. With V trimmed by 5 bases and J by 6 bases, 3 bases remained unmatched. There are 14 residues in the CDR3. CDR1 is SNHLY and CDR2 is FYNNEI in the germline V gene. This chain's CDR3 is CASSNGQGNSPLHF. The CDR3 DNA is TGTGCCAGCAGTAACGGACAGGGTAATTCACCCCTCCACTTT. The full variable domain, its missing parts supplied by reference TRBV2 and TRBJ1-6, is EPEVTQTPSHQVTQMGQEVILRCVPISNHLYFYWYRQILGQKVEFLVSFYNNEISEKSEIFDDQFSVERPDGSNFTLKIRSTKLEDSAMYFCASSNGQGNSPLHFGNGTRLTVT.

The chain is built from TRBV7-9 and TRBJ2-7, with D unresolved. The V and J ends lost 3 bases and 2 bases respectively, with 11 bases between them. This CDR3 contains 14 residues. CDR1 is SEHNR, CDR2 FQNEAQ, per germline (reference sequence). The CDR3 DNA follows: TGTGCCAGCAGCTTTGGCAGGTTCCCCTACGAGCAGTACTTC. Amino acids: CASSFGRFPYEQYF.

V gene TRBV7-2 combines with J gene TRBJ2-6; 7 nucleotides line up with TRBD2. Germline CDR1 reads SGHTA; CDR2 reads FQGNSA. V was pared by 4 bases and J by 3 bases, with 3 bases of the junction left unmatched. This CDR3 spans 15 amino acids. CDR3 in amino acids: CASSSGEGGANVLTF. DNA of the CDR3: TGTGCCAGCAGCTCCGGGGAGGGTGGGGCCAACGTCCTGACTTTC.

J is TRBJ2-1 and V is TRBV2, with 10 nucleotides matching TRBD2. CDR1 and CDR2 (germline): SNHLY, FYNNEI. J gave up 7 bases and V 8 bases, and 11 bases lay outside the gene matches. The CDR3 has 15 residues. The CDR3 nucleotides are TGTGCCAGCCGCGCAATAGCGGGAGGACGGAATGAGCAGTTCTTC. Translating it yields CASRAIAGGRNEQFF.

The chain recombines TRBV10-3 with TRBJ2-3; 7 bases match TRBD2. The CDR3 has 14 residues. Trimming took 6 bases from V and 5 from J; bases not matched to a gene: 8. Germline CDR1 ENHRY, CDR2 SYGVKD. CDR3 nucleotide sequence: TGTGCCATCAGCCCGACTAGCATGGGAGATACGCAGTATTTT. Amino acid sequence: CAISPTSMGDTQYF.

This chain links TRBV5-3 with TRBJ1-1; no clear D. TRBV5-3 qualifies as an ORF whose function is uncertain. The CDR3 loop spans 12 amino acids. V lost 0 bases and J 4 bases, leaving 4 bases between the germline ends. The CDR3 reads CARSLVITEAFF. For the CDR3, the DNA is TGTGCCAGAAGCTTGGTAATCACTGAAGCTTTCTTT.

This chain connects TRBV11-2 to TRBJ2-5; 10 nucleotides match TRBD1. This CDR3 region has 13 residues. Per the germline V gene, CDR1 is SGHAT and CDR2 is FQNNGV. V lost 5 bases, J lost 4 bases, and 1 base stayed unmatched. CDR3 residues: CASSGQGGETQYF. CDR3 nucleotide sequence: TGTGCCAGCAGCGGACAGGGGGGAGAGACCCAGTACTTC.

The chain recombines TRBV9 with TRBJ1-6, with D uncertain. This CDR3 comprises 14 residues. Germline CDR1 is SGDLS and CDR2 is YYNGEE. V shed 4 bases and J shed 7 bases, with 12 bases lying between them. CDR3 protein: CASSRETGNSPLHF. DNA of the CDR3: TGTGCCAGCAGCAGAGAAACCGGGAATTCACCCCTCCACTTT.

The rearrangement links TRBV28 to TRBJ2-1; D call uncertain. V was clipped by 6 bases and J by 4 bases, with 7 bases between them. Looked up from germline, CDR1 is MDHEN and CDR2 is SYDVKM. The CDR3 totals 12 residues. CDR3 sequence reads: CASSRRYNEQFF. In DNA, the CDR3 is TGTGCCAGCAGCCGGCGGTACAATGAGCAGTTCTTC.

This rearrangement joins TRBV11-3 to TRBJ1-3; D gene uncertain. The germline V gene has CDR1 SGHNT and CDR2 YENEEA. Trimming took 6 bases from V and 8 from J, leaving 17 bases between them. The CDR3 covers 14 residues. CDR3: CASSREAHRDTIYF. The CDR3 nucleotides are TGTGCCAGCAGTCGCGAGGCGCATCGGGACACCATATATTTT. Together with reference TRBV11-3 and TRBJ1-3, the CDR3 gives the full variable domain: EAGVVQSPRYKIIEKKQPVAFWCNPISGHNTLYWYLQNLGQGPELLIRYENEEAVDDSQLPKDRFSAERLKGVDSTLKIQPAELGDSAVYLCASSREAHRDTIYFGEGSWLTVV.

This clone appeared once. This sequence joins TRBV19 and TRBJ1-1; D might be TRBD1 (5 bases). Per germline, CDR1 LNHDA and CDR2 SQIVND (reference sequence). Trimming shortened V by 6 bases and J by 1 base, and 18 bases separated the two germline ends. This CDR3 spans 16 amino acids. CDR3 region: CASRPLAGGTNTEAFF. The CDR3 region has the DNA TGTGCCAGTAGGCCACTGGCGGGGGGAACGAACACTGAAGCTTTCTTT.